This is a list of T cell receptor beta chains from one sample in a study of T cells after posttransplantation cyclophosphamide. Sequencing used immunoSEQ multiplex PCR; TCRdb keeps in-frame clones, though not all of them. The sample has around 16,000 clones, roughly 84% seen once. Sequenced here: PBMCs, sampled roughly 350 days after allogeneic stem cell transplant with calcineurin inhibitor and methotrexate. The receptors were sampled from a male patient younger than 30 who received an allogeneic stem cell transplant from a related donor, was CMV-positive, and had no GVHD. Some of the T cells might come from the graft donor. The CDR3 runs from the conserved cysteine through the conserved F or W. Each record gives: D gene, clone size, J gene, V gene, CDR3 DNA, CDR3 protein. D genes are given only for firm matches. A clone size is listed for some rows: how often the clone was seen (once, few, many), or a class if it is expanded.

D: NA
size: NA
J: TRBJ1-2
V: TRBV7-8
DNA: TGTGCCAGCAGCTTACGGGAGGGTAGCTATGGCTACACCTTC
CDR3: CASSLREGSYGYTF

D: NA
size: once
J: TRBJ1-5
V: TRBV7-2
DNA: TGTGCCAGCAGCTTAACCGGGTGGCGGATTAGCAATCAGCCCCAGCATTTT
CDR3: CASSLTGWRISNQPQHF

D: TRBD2
size: NA
J: TRBJ2-1
V: TRBV10-2
DNA: TGCGCCAGCGGGACTAGCGGGGGATTCTACAATGAGCAGTTCTTC
CDR3: CASGTSGGFYNEQFF

D: TRBD1
size: once
J: TRBJ2-5
V: TRBV18
DNA: TGTGCCAGCTCACGGGGACAGAACCAAGAGACCCAGTACTTC
CDR3: CASSRGQNQETQYF

D: NA
size: NA
J: TRBJ1-4
V: TRBV28
DNA: TGTGCCAGCAGTTTATCGGGTAGAGGGCCTATCAATGAAAAACTGTTTTTT
CDR3: CASSLSGRGPINEKLFF

D: NA
size: NA
J: TRBJ2-2
V: TRBV6-6
DNA: TGTGCCAGCTTCCTTACGGCGAACACCGGGGAGCTGTTTTTT
CDR3: CASFLTANTGELFF

D: TRBD1
size: NA
J: TRBJ1-5
V: TRBV9
DNA: TGTGCCAGCTCAGGGGGCAATAGCAATCAGCCCCAGCATTTT
CDR3: CASSGGNSNQPQHF

D: NA
size: NA
J: TRBJ1-1
V: TRBV2
DNA: TGTGCCAGCAGTGGGTCTTTACAGGTGAACACTGAAGCTTTCTTT
CDR3: CASSGSLQVNTEAFF

D: TRBD2
size: NA
J: TRBJ2-3
V: TRBV27
DNA: TGTGCCAGCAGTCATAGAACTAGCGGGAGAACAGATACGCAGTATTTT
CDR3: CASSHRTSGRTDTQYF

D: NA
size: NA
J: TRBJ1-1
V: TRBV4-2
DNA: TGTGCCAGCAGCCAAGAAAACAAGAACACTGAAGCTTTCTTT
CDR3: CASSQENKNTEAFF

D: TRBD2
size: NA
J: TRBJ2-7
V: TRBV2
DNA: TGTGCCAGCAGCCGCGAAGCGGGGACCTACGAGCAGTACTTC
CDR3: CASSREAGTYEQYF

D: NA
size: NA
J: TRBJ2-7
V: TRBV7-9
DNA: TGTGCCAGCAGCTTAAAGTCGCTACCCAGAGGGGAGCAGTACTTC
CDR3: CASSLKSLPRGEQYF

D: TRBD1
size: NA
J: TRBJ1-2
V: TRBV5-1
DNA: TGCGCCAGCAGCTCCGGGACAGGGGGGATCTATGGCTACACCTTC
CDR3: CASSSGTGGIYGYTF

D: NA
size: NA
J: TRBJ2-7
V: TRBV4-2
DNA: TGTGCCAGCAGCCAGACGGACAGTGACTCCTACGAGCAGTACTTC
CDR3: CASSQTDSDSYEQYF

D: NA
size: NA
J: TRBJ2-1
V: TRBV7-3
DNA: TGTGCCAGCAGCCCCAAGCGGAGAGGAGAGGATGAGCAGTTCTTC
CDR3: CASSPKRRGEDEQFF

D: TRBD1
size: NA
J: TRBJ2-7
V: TRBV7-2
DNA: TGTGCCAGCAGCTTTACCGGACAGGGACCTTACGAGCAGTACTTC
CDR3: CASSFTGQGPYEQYF

D: TRBD1
size: NA
J: TRBJ2-7
V: TRBV28
DNA: TGTGCCAGCAGGACAGGGGGCTACGAGCAGTACTTC
CDR3: CASRTGGYEQYF

D: TRBD1
size: NA
J: TRBJ2-6
V: TRBV28
DNA: TGTGCCAGCACTAACAGGGGGCCTGGGGCCAACGTCCTGACTTTC
CDR3: CASTNRGPGANVLTF

D: TRBD1
size: NA
J: TRBJ2-2
V: TRBV9
DNA: TGTGCCAGCAGCCCAGGACAGGGGTTGGACACCGGGGAGCTGTTTTTT
CDR3: CASSPGQGLDTGELFF

D: TRBD2
size: NA
J: TRBJ2-3
V: TRBV27
DNA: TGTGCCAGCAGTCGGGGGGAGTCAACAGATACGCAGTATTTT
CDR3: CASSRGESTDTQYF

D: NA
size: few
J: TRBJ1-1
V: TRBV7-2
DNA: TGTGCCAGCAGCAGGGGTACTGAAGCTTTCTTT
CDR3: CASSRGTEAFF

D: NA
size: NA
J: TRBJ2-3
V: TRBV21-1
DNA: TGTGCCAGCAGCAAAAGTGGCAGGGAATATAGCACAGATACGCAGTATTTT
CDR3: CASSKSGREYSTDTQYF

D: NA
size: NA
J: TRBJ2-7
V: TRBV30
DNA: TGTGCCTGGAGTGCCACAGGGTCCGAGCAGTACTTC
CDR3: CAWSATGSEQYF

D: TRBD1
size: NA
J: TRBJ2-7
V: TRBV5-6
DNA: TGTGCCAGCAGCTTTAGACCCCGGGACAGGGGCTACGAGCAGTACTTC
CDR3: CASSFRPRDRGYEQYF